The 18 T cell receptor beta chains given below trace back to one sample, sequenced in a study of control samples from healthy donors and cancer patients. Method: immunoSEQ multiplex PCR; TCRdb's copy keeps in-frame clones and lacks some. The data contain about 54,000 clones, around 97% of them singletons. The sample comprised blood. These receptors all come from a woman aged 25 to 39 in good health.

The genes are TRBV15 and TRBJ2-3, with TRBD2 as a possible D gene (6 bases). Germline V gene sequence: CDR1 LNHNV, CDR2 YYDKDF (reference sequence). Trimming took 3 bases from V and 4 from J, leaving 17 bases between them. The CDR3 is made up of 16 amino acids. CDR3 DNA: TGTGCCACCAGCAGCAGAAAAGCGGGTGGATCAGATACGCAGTATTTT. This gives the protein CATSSRKAGGSDTQYF.

The chain couples TRBV27 to TRBJ1-5; D unresolved. The CDR3 contains 13 residues. Germline V CDR1 and CDR2: MNHEY, SMNVEV (reference sequence). V gave up 0 bases and J gave up 5 bases, with 5 bases separating them. The CDR3 is CASSLSPHQPQHF. The CDR3 DNA sequence: TGTGCCAGCAGTTTATCTCCTCATCAGCCCCAGCATTTT.

V is TRBV5-1 and J is TRBJ1-5, with D perhaps TRBD1 (5 bases). Germline CDR1 reads SGHRS; CDR2 reads YFSETQ. This CDR3 contains 13 residues. The V and J ends lost 0 bases and 8 bases respectively, with 9 bases between them. CDR3 in DNA: TGCGCCAGCAGCTTGGAAGGGGAAGAGCCCCAGCATTTT. Translated: CASSLEGEEPQHF.

This chain joins TRBV4-1 and TRBJ2-3; D remains unclear. Per the germline V gene, CDR1 is MGHRA and CDR2 is YSYEKL. Trimming removed 0 bases at V and 5 bases at J, with 3 bases between. The CDR3 has 12 amino acids. The CDR3 bases are TGCGCCAGCAGCCAAGATAGAGATACGCAGTATTTT. Translation gives CASSQDRDTQYF.

A word on this clone: Mismatch with germline at one junction end may stem from a read error. V gene TRBV28 combines with J gene TRBJ2-7; D gene ambiguous. This CDR3 is built from 14 residues. Germline V gene data show CDR1 as MDHEN and CDR2 as SYDVKM. Written as DNA, the CDR3 is TGTGCCGGCAGTCCACCCTCTATCCTTTACGAGCAGTACTTC. Translating it yields CAGSPPSILYEQYF.

The chain recombines TRBV28 with TRBJ1-4; 9 nucleotides align to TRBD1. After removal of 6 bases from V and 7 bases from J, the junction contained 9 bases not matched to a gene. The CDR3 is 15 amino acids. Germline CDR1 reads MDHEN; CDR2 reads SYDVKM. CDR3 residues: CASSRPGQGFEKLFF. Written as DNA, the CDR3 is TGTGCCAGCAGCCGCCCTGGACAGGGGTTTGAAAAACTGTTTTTT.

This clone was found once. The chain couples TRBV6-1 to TRBJ2-3; TRBD2 aligns across 9 bases. This CDR3 contains 15 residues. Unmatched junction bases numbered 5, after V lost 3 bases and J lost 4 bases. Germline values: CDR1 MNHNS, CDR2 SASEGT. This CDR3 is CASSETAGGPDTQYF. In DNA form, the CDR3 reads TGTGCCAGCAGTGAGACAGCGGGAGGACCAGATACGCAGTATTTT.

V usage is TRBV5-1 and J usage is TRBJ2-3, with TRBD2 matching 8 bases. V was pared by 6 bases and J by 0 bases, with 6 bases of the junction left unmatched. CDR3 length equals 15 residues. Germline V lookup: CDR1 SGHRS, CDR2 YFSETQ. For the CDR3, the DNA is TGCGCCAGCACCCGGGCGGGGGGAAGCACAGATACGCAGTATTTT. Its protein product is CASTRAGGSTDTQYF.

V gene TRBV5-4 combines with J gene TRBJ2-1, with 14 bases matching TRBD2. The V and J ends lost 2 bases and 7 bases, in that order; junction bases with no gene match: 8. The CDR3 length is 17 residues. CDR1 SGHNT and CDR2 YYREEE come from the germline V gene (reference sequence). CDR3 DNA: TGTGCCAGCAGCTTCGGGACTAGCGGGAGTCTCGGGAATGAGCAGTTCTTC. Translating it yields CASSFGTSGSLGNEQFF.

The chain carries TRBV7-3 and TRBJ2-3; D may be TRBD2 (6 bases). This CDR3 has 14 residues. V was cut by 3 bases and J by 2 bases, with 9 bases left in between. Germline V gene data show CDR1 as SGHTA and CDR2 as FQGTGA. The CDR3 loop is CASSFAGPTDTQYF. The CDR3, as DNA: TGTGCCAGCAGCTTCGCGGGGCCCACAGATACGCAGTATTTT. Based on the CDR3 plus reference TRBV7-3 and TRBJ2-3, the full variable domain is GAGVSQTPSNKVTEKGKYVELRCDPISGHTALYWYRQSLGQGPEFLIYFQGTGAADDSGLPNDRFFAVRPEGSVSTLKIQRTERGDSAVYLCASSFAGPTDTQYFGPGTRLTVL.

This sequence joins TRBV7-9 and TRBJ1-1; perhaps TRBD1 as D (5 bases). V gave up 0 bases and J gave up 5 bases, with 10 bases separating them. In germline, CDR1 is SEHNR, CDR2 FQNEAQ (reference sequence). CDR3 length: 14 amino acids. In nucleotides, the CDR3 is TGTGCCAGCAGCTTAGCGGTGACAGCTACTGAAGCTTTCTTT. Amino acid sequence: CASSLAVTATEAFF.

The chain is built from TRBV5-1 and TRBJ2-2; 7 nucleotides agree with TRBD2. The CDR3 runs to 15 residues. Per the germline V gene, CDR1 is SGHRS and CDR2 is YFSETQ. The V gene end was trimmed by 7 bases and the J gene end by 8 bases; junction bases not matched to a gene: 14. The CDR3 nucleotides are TGCGCCAGCGGGCTAGCGGATACTCTCGGGGGGGAGCTGTTTTTT. Translating it yields CASGLADTLGGELFF.

This chain uses TRBV4-1 with TRBJ2-7; D gene ambiguous. Germline CDR1 MGHRA, CDR2 YSYEKL. Between the trimmed V and J ends, which lost 0 bases and 6 bases, there was a span of 9 bases. This CDR3 comprises 13 residues. CDR3 region: CASSQENRAEQYF. The CDR3 bases are TGCGCCAGCAGCCAAGAAAATCGGGCCGAGCAGTACTTC.

J is TRBJ1-3 and V is TRBV11-2; D not resolved. The CDR3 totals 11 residues. Trimming took off 1 base at V and 9 bases at J, with 4 bases between the two ends. Germline V gene sequence: CDR1 SGHAT, CDR2 FQNNGV. CDR3 sequence: CASSLGVTIYF. CDR3 coding DNA: TGTGCCAGCAGCTTAGGGGTCACCATATATTTT. The whole variable domain, remainder taken from reference TRBV11-2 and TRBJ1-3, is EAGVAQSPRYKIIEKRQSVAFWCNPISGHATLYWYQQILGQGPKLLIQFQNNGVVDDSQLPKDRFSAERLKGVDSTLKIQPAKLEDSAVYLCASSLGVTIYFGEGSWLTVV.

This chain links TRBV7-8 with TRBJ2-7; TRBD2 matches 13 bases. Germline V gene data show CDR1 as SGHVS and CDR2 as FQNEAQ. V was clipped by 4 bases and J by 2 bases; unmatched bases: 5. This CDR3 is 16 amino acids long. The CDR3 spells CASSSGTSGAAYEQYF. CDR3 nucleotides: TGTGCCAGCAGCTCCGGGACTAGCGGGGCCGCCTACGAGCAGTACTTC.

The rearrangement links TRBV20-1 to TRBJ2-7; D gene unclear. Germline lookup yields CDR1 DFQATT and CDR2 SNEGSKA (reference sequence). With 3 bases removed from V and 3 bases from J, the gap between germline ends came to 6 bases. The CDR3 totals 11 residues. The CDR3 DNA is TGCAGTGCTAGGGCGGACTACGAGCAGTACTTC. Encoded protein: CSARADYEQYF.

The rearrangement joins TRBV9 to TRBJ1-4; unclear D gene. V lost 3 bases, J lost 2 bases, and 8 bases lay in between. The CDR3 runs to 14 residues. Germline V gene lookup returns CDR1 SGDLS and CDR2 YYNGEE. Here the CDR3 reads CASSAGGTNEKLFF. The CDR3 DNA follows: TGTGCCAGCAGCGCTGGAGGGACTAATGAAAAACTGTTTTTT.

V usage is TRBV7-9 and J usage is TRBJ2-7; D might be TRBD1 or TRBD2, each matching 5 bases. This CDR3 is built from 14 residues. The ends were cut back, 3 bases at V and 3 bases at J, with 12 bases in the middle. CDR1 and CDR2 (germline): SEHNR, FQNEAQ (reference sequence). DNA of the CDR3: TGTGCCAGCAGCTTTGCCGGGACCCGCTACGAGCAGTACTTC. This sequence encodes CASSFAGTRYEQYF.